Described below is a single T cell receptor (beta chain) sequence and its context. The sample originates from a study of cytomegalovirus exposure and HLA in healthy donors. Losses at the gene ends were 3 bases for V and 6 bases for J; bases not matched to a gene: 5. Germline V lookup: CDR1 WSHSY, CDR2 SAAADI. The CDR3 sequence is 15 residues long. Vbeta (60) and Jbeta (13) primers were used in the PCR. Per the study methods: An analysis that came later counted tens of millions of unique TCR beta chains, 9 million to 12 million shared. Data came from immunoSEQ multiplex PCR; TCRdb stores just in-frame clones and leaves some out. V and J calls and clone size are those listed in that table; D and trimming were worked out from the DNA. The table lists a few hundred thousand clones, around 90% of them singletons.

The TCR sequence derives from a girl aged 2 to 9 in good health and CMV-seronegative. The sample consisted of PBMCs. The chain employs TRBV10-2 and TRBJ2-3; 11 bases map to TRBD2. The CDR3 DNA is TGCGCCAGCAGTGAACTAGCGGGAGCTAAGGATACGCAGTATTTT. This sequence encodes CASSELAGAKDTQYF.